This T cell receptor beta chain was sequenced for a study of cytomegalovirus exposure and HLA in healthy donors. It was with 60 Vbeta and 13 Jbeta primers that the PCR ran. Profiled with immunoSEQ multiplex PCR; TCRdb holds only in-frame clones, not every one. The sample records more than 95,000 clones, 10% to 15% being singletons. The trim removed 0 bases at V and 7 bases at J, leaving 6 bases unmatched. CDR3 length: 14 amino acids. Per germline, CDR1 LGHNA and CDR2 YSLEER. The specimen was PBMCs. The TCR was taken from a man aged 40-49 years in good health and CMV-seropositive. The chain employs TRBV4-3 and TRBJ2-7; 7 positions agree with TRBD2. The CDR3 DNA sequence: TGCGCCAGCAGCCAAGATCGACTAGCCCGAGAGCAGTACTTC. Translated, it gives CASSQDRLAREQYF.